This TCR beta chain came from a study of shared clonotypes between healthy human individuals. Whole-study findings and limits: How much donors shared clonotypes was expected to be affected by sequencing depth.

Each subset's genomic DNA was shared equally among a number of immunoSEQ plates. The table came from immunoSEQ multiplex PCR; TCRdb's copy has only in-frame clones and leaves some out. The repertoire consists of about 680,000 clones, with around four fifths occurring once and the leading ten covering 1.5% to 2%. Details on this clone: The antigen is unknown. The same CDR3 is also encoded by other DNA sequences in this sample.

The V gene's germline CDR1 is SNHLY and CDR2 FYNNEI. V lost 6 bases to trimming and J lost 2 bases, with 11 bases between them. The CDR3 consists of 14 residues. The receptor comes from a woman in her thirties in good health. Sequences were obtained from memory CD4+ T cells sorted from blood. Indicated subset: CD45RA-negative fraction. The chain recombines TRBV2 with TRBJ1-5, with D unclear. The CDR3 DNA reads TGTGCCAGCAGCGAAAGGGTTGGCAATCAGCCCCAGCATTTT. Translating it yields CASSERVGNQPQHF.